The present T cell receptor beta chain was sequenced within a study of cytomegalovirus exposure and HLA in healthy donors. The PCR made use of 60 Vbeta and 13 Jbeta primers. The protocol was immunoSEQ multiplex PCR, while the TCRdb copy is restricted to in-frame clones and leaves out a portion. The sample has 110,000 or so clones, 70% to 80% seen once. Sequenced input: PBMCs. The receptor was isolated from a woman aged 25 to 39 in good health and CMV-seropositive.

The CDR3, as DNA: TGTGCCAGCCGGACAGGGGCCGATTATCAGCCCCAGCATTTT. As protein: CASRTGADYQPQHF. J is TRBJ1-5 and V is TRBV6-1; 9 bases match TRBD1. The CDR3 extends over 14 amino acids. Looked up from germline, CDR1 is MNHNS and CDR2 is SASEGT. V lost 8 bases to trimming and J lost 5 bases; unmatched junction nucleotides: 7.